The present TCR beta chain was sequenced within a study of tumor and adjacent non-tumor tissue in lung cancer listed by TCRdb under 2018. As for the study more broadly: The cohort included approximately 13 adenocarcinoma, a couple of squamous cell carcinoma and 1 small cell lung cancer patients. The study compared bulk TCRbeta repertoires from lung tumor tissue and matched distant non-tumor lung tissue of about 16 lung cancer patients. Over 25 paired specimens, one tumor and one normal lung sample per patient, were profiled by TCRbeta CDR3 sequencing. Sequencing generated a total of roughly 130 million productive TCRbeta reads, averaging around 4 million reads per sample. Among the approximately 15 patients, ages ranged from about 31 to 85 years, some ten were men and 5 were women, and disease was TNM stage I to III.

The library came from multiplex PCR. The sequencer was an Illumina HiSeq 2500. TCRbeta libraries were constructed through three rounds of nested PCR with primers (Table S4) according to protocols adapted from ARM-PCR. PCR products of 200-500 bp were gel-excised and purified with the QIAquick gel extraction kit before sequencing. The paper's processing steps were these. Trimmomatic was used to clean the reads, FLASH was used to merge the reads into complete CDR3 sequences, and MiTCR was used to assign the reads to V(D)J germline segments. Clonal diversity was calculated as the inverse Simpson's index using VDJtools. In-frame sequences lacking a premature stop codon were counted as productive reads. TCRdb trimmed public reads at Q25 via fastp, called clones via MiXCR and kept in-frame beta chains. Rows are combined by CDR3 protein, so each entry shows the most common genes and DNA. The V and J calls were not made by the authors but by TCRdb's processing. The sample yields 98,000 or so distinct CDR3 sequences; 80% were counted once. The ten largest account for under 40% of the sample.

This clonotype was detected ten times or more. There is no known antigen for this receptor. Base qualities were left out, and no much larger clone turns up one base away. RNA was extracted from bulk unsorted tissue and checked for quality with a NanoDrop ND-1000 and an Agilent 2100. Distant non-tumor tissue taken more than 3 cm from the tumor edge was used as the normal lung sample. Donors were newly diagnosed lung cancer patients admitted for thoracic surgery in China between August and November 2014, without prior chemotherapy. The study excluded patients who had received radiotherapy or chemotherapy before or who had another cancer at the same time. Surgical tissue pieces of about 1-2.3 cm3 were preserved in RNAlater solution and were kept at -80 degrees C until use. The full study reports these points: With only roughly 14 patients in the cohort, the authors noted that larger samples and more detailed clinical data are needed. Because peripheral blood was not sequenced, the blood TCRbeta repertoires of the lung cancer patients in the study went unexamined. The methods do not name the sequencing platform or mention unique molecular identifiers. The top 100 clones accounted for a significantly larger cumulative portion of the repertoire in normal lung than in tumor tissue. Tumor tissue showed significantly higher TCR diversity (inverse Simpson) than normal lung tissue, at around 460 vs 160 (P = 0.0075, Mann-Whitney U test). TCR diversity was significantly higher in younger patients, and greater tumor TCR diversity was associated with shorter overall survival and shorter disease-free survival.

CDR1 is given as SEHNR and CDR2 as FQNEAQ, both from the germline V gene (reference sequence). The CDR3 contains 15 residues, cysteine and phenylalanine counted. Only the CDR3 DNA stays, 45 bases, in frame from base 1. V sheds 5 bases and J sheds 4 bases, leaving 15 bases between their ends. The sample comprised distant non-tumor lung tissue. The TCR originated in a man in his sixties with small cell lung cancer. The chain uses TRBV7-9 and TRBJ1-5; 6 matching bases give a weak D call of TRBD1. The DNA reads as follows: TGTGCCAGCAGCGCCACAGGGAATTGGAATCAGCCCCAGCATTTT. Its coded protein is CASSATGNWNQPQHF.